The 19 T cell receptor beta chains in this list originate from one sample, sequenced in a study of post-analysis software for immune sequencing data. Whole-study findings and limits: About five TRBV segments occurring more often in patients than controls included TRBV5-6, TRBV5-1 and TRBV20-1.

Their target antigens are unknown. Unique molecular identifiers had been added to the TCR beta cDNA libraries. TCRdb re-called the PCR reads with MiXCR, one entry per CDR3 protein. The table has about 430,000 distinct CDR3 sequences, 30% to 45% seen once. What was sequenced was blood. The receptors shown here come from a girl aged 2 to 10 with multiple sclerosis.

The chain carries TRBV7-3 and TRBJ2-3; 13 nucleotides align to TRBD2. From germline, CDR1 is SGHTA and CDR2 FQGTGA. The CDR3 runs 15 residues. The J segment lost 9 bases and the V segment lost 1 base, leaving 4 bases of the junction unmatched. CDR3 coding DNA: TGTGCCAGCAGCTTAAAGGGACTAGCGGGAACAACGCAGTATTTT. As protein: CASSLKGLAGTTQYF.

This clonotype showed up just a few times. The chain recombines TRBV4-1 with TRBJ1-2; 7 bases agree with TRBD1. With V trimmed by 0 bases and J by 4 bases, 5 bases remained unmatched. Germline V gene lookup returns CDR1 MGHRA and CDR2 YSYEKL. This CDR3 is built from 15 residues. CDR3 bases: TGCGCCAGCAGCCAAGATAGGGACAGCTTCTATGGCTACACCTTC. It translates to CASSQDRDSFYGYTF.

This clonotype was counted ten times or more. This rearrangement joins TRBV20-1 to TRBJ2-3; 8 bases align to TRBD2. This CDR3 has 15 amino acids. Germline CDR1 reads DFQATT; CDR2 reads SNEGSKA (reference sequence). The V segment lost 5 bases and the J segment 2 bases; nucleotides outside the gene matches: 9. The CDR3 DNA sequence: TGCAGTGCTGCCGGGGGGGTTCGGTTCACAGATACGCAGTATTTT. Its translation: CSAAGGVRFTDTQYF.

This rearrangement joins TRBV7-8 to TRBJ1-2, with 12 bases aligning to TRBD1. J lost 9 bases, V lost 0 bases, and 2 bases had no gene match. The CDR3 runs 14 residues. Looked up from germline, CDR1 is SGHVS and CDR2 is FQNEAQ. CDR3 region: CASSLAGTGGSYTF. The CDR3 nucleotides are TGTGCCAGCAGCTTAGCCGGGACAGGGGGCAGCTACACCTTC. Based on the CDR3 plus reference TRBV7-8 and TRBJ1-2, the full variable domain is GAGVSQSPRYKVAKRGQDVALRCDPISGHVSLFWYQQALGQGPEFLTYFQNEAQLDKSGLPSDRFFAERPEGSVSTLKIQRTQQEDSAVYLCASSLAGTGGSYTFGSGTRLTVV.

J is TRBJ1-6 and V is TRBV28; maybe TRBD1 (5 bases). The CDR3 has 14 amino acids. The germline V and J ends were trimmed by 7 bases and 2 bases, with 9 bases remaining between them. Germline CDR1 reads MDHEN; CDR2 reads SYDVKM. The CDR3 sequence: CASIQAPYNSPLHF. DNA for the CDR3: TGTGCCAGCATACAGGCCCCCTATAATTCACCCCTCCACTTT.

The chain joins TRBV19 to TRBJ1-5; D is unresolved. Germline CDR1 is LNHDA and CDR2 is SQIVND (reference sequence). Trimming removed 5 bases from V and 4 bases from J, with 15 bases in between. This CDR3 contains 15 residues. The CDR3: CASSGSNIRNQPQHF. CDR3 bases: TGTGCCAGTAGTGGGTCAAACATCCGAAATCAGCCCCAGCATTTT.

The J gene is TRBJ2-7, the V gene TRBV30; D possibly corresponds to TRBD1 (5 bases). Trimming left V 3 bases short and J 3 bases short, with 6 bases between. CDR1 is GTSNPN and CDR2 is SVGIG in the germline V gene (reference sequence). The CDR3 runs to 11 residues. CDR3 nucleotide sequence: TGTGCCTGGAGGACAGTCTACGAGCAGTACTTC. This sequence encodes CAWRTVYEQYF. The full variable domain, completed using reference TRBV30 and TRBJ2-7, is SQTIHQWPATLVQPVGSPLSLECTVEGTSNPNLYWYRQAAGRGLQLLFYSVGIGQISSEVPQNLSASRPQDRQFILSSKKLLLSDSGFYLCAWRTVYEQYFGPGTRLTVT.

This clonotype has just a few counts. CDR3 sequence: CSAEEGGTEAFF. The DNA of the CDR3 is TGCAGCGCGGAGGAGGGGGGCACTGAAGCTTTCTTT. The genes are TRBV29-1 and TRBJ1-1; maybe TRBD1 (6 bases). V shed 7 bases and J shed 4 bases, with 13 bases lying between them. The germline V gene encodes CDR1 SQVTM and CDR2 ANQGSEA. There are 12 residues in the CDR3.

This chain connects TRBV7-2 to TRBJ2-7; D uncertain. V was clipped by 0 bases and J by 4 bases, with 13 bases between them. CDR3 length: 15 amino acids. The germline V gene has CDR1 SGHTA and CDR2 FQGNSA. The chain's CDR3 is CASSLAKRLDYEQYF. DNA of the CDR3: TGTGCCAGCAGCTTAGCGAAAAGACTTGATTACGAGCAGTACTTC. The full variable domain, with the rest looked up from reference TRBV7-2 and TRBJ2-7, is GAGVSQSPSNKVTEKGKDVELRCDPISGHTALYWYRQSLGQGLEFLIYFQGNSAPDKSGLPSDRFSAERTGGSVSTLTIQRTQQEDSAVYLCASSLAKRLDYEQYFGPGTRLTVT.

The chain combines TRBV28 with TRBJ2-1; 8 bases map to TRBD1. V shed 7 bases and J 4 bases; nucleotides not matched to a gene: 12. CDR1 and CDR2 (germline): MDHEN, SYDVKM. This CDR3 is built from 16 residues. The CDR3: CASNPLGTGAYNEQFF. In DNA, the CDR3 is TGTGCCAGCAATCCACTCGGGACAGGAGCTTACAATGAGCAGTTCTTC.

This clonotype came up a few times. J is TRBJ2-3 and V is TRBV4-1; no clear D gene. Germline CDR1 MGHRA, CDR2 YSYEKL. The CDR3 totals 16 residues. V lost 0 bases and J 3 bases, leaving 13 bases between the germline ends. CDR3 in DNA: TGCGCCAGCAGCCAAGATCTCGCGGAACGGACAGATACGCAGTATTTT. It specifies CASSQDLAERTDTQYF.

The V and J genes are TRBV14 and TRBJ2-1; 7 bases agree with TRBD2. From germline, CDR1 is SGHDN and CDR2 FVKESK. V shed 4 bases, J shed 7 bases, and the junction held 16 bases outside the gene matches. The CDR3 is 17 amino acids. The chain's CDR3 is CASSLPLGVAGGNEQFF. The CDR3 DNA reads TGTGCCAGCAGCCTACCCCTTGGAGTAGCGGGTGGAAATGAGCAGTTCTTC. Full variable domain (outside the CDR3, taken from reference TRBV14 and TRBJ2-1): EAGVTQFPSHSVIEKGQTVTLRCDPISGHDNLYWYRRVMGKEIKFLLHFVKESKQDESGMPNNRFLAERTGGTYSTLKVQPAELEDSGVYFCASSLPLGVAGGNEQFFGPGTRLTVL.

This clonotype occurred a few times. V is TRBV20-1 and J is TRBJ2-1; 12 bases map to TRBD2. The CDR3 spans 15 residues. Germline V gives CDR1 DFQATT, CDR2 SNEGSKA (reference sequence). V dropped 5 bases and J dropped 4; count of bases not matched to a gene: 6. The CDR3, as DNA: TGCAGTGCTGCTAGCGGGAGGGCCGGGTACAATGAGCAGTTCTTC. Amino acid sequence: CSAASGRAGYNEQFF.

This sequence joins TRBV14 and TRBJ2-4; no firm D call. Gene TRBJ2-5 matches the end of the DNA better, so the J call may be wrong. The CDR3 spans 13 residues. The germline V gene has CDR1 SGHDN and CDR2 FVKESK. CDR3 protein: CASSQLPRGTQYF. The DNA of the CDR3 is TGTGCCAGCAGCCAACTCCCGCGTGGGACCCAGTACTTC.

This rearrangement joins TRBV13 to TRBJ2-3; 7 positions match TRBD1. Unmatched junction bases numbered 12, after V lost 2 bases and J lost 1 base. Germline V CDR1 and CDR2: PRHDT, FYEKMQ (reference sequence). The CDR3 runs to 18 residues. CDR3 nucleotide sequence: TGTGCCAGCAGCTTACTAGGGGACAGAATATCAGGCACAGATACGCAGTATTTT. It encodes CASSLLGDRISGTDTQYF.

The chain couples TRBV6-5 to TRBJ1-5, with D perhaps TRBD1 (6 bases). The V gene lost 6 bases and the J gene lost 2 bases, with 14 bases spanning the gap. This CDR3 has 15 amino acids. Germline V CDR1 and CDR2: MNHEY, SVGAGI. In DNA, the CDR3 is TGTGCCAGCAGCCCCGTCAGGGGTCGCAATCAGCCCCAGCATTTT. Its translation is CASSPVRGRNQPQHF.

This clonotype was seen only once. The chain couples TRBV11-2 to TRBJ2-1, with D unclear. This CDR3 has 16 amino acids. V shed 1 base and J shed 1 base, with 11 bases lying between them. CDR1 is SGHAT and CDR2 is FQNNGV in the germline V gene. The CDR3 loop is CASSLVGHLSYNEQFF. CDR3 sequence (DNA): TGTGCCAGCAGCTTAGTCGGCCATCTTTCCTACAATGAGCAGTTCTTC.

J is TRBJ2-3 and V is TRBV5-1; TRBD2 matches at 7 bases. The CDR3 length is 18 residues. V was pared by 3 bases and J by 4 bases, with 17 bases of the junction left unmatched. Germline V gene data show CDR1 as SGHRS and CDR2 as YFSETQ. CDR3 region: CASSSLLADTHSADTQYF. The CDR3, as DNA: TGCGCCAGCAGCTCCCTCCTAGCGGATACCCACAGCGCAGATACGCAGTATTTT.

The V gene is TRBV12-3 or TRBV12-4, the J gene TRBJ1-2; D remains ambiguous. The germline V and J ends were trimmed by 2 bases and 2 bases, with 9 bases remaining between them. The CDR3 totals 14 residues. CDR3 amino acids: CASSLLAENYGYTF. The CDR3 region has the DNA TGTGCCAGCAGTTTATTGGCAGAGAACTATGGCTACACCTTC.